This TCR beta chain was sequenced during a study of blood T cell repertoires in COVID-19. The overall study: The origin of the acute and convalescent COVID-19 samples was the United States, Italy and Spain.

The method was immunoSEQ multiplex PCR; TCRdb's version includes in-frame clones alone and lacks a portion of them. The sample shows some 250,000 clones, about 88% of them seen only once. The CDR3 has 15 residues. J lost 7 bases, V lost 2 bases, and 7 bases had no gene match. CDR1 is MNHNY, CDR2 SVGAGI, per germline (reference sequence). This TCR was recovered from a middle-aged woman who had recovered from COVID-19. This chain connects TRBV6-6 to TRBJ1-5, with TRBD1 matching 8 bases. The sample consisted of peripheral blood. CDR3 residues: CASSYLGQGGQPQHF. CDR3 DNA sequence: TGTGCCAGCAGTTACCTCGGACAGGGAGGGCAGCCCCAGCATTTT.